The 21 T cell receptor beta chains given below trace back to one sample, sequenced in a study of cytomegalovirus exposure and HLA in healthy donors. PCR used 60 Vbeta primers and 13 Jbeta primers. Assay used: immunoSEQ multiplex PCR; TCRdb lists only in-frame clones, some missing. The data contain about 220,000 clones, roughly 83% of them singletons. Source material: PBMCs. The receptors come from a boy between 2 and 10 years old in good health and CMV-seronegative.

The chain links TRBV7-2 to TRBJ2-7; 9 bases align to TRBD2. Germline V gene lookup returns CDR1 SGHTA and CDR2 FQGNSA. Trimming took 5 bases from V and 4 from J; bases not matched to a gene: 6. There are 14 residues in the CDR3. Here the CDR3 reads CASSPRGGRYEQYF. The CDR3 bases are TGTGCCAGCAGCCCGCGGGGGGGCAGGTACGAGCAGTACTTC.

This chain joins TRBV25-1 and TRBJ1-2; D is possibly TRBD1 (5 bases). Per the germline V gene, CDR1 is MGHDK and CDR2 is SYGVNS. The CDR3 is 13 amino acids. The V end lost 4 bases, the J end lost 8 bases, and 14 bases lay between the germline ends. CDR3 nucleotides: TGTGCCAGCAGTGTGGGGGAGGGGCGAGGCTACACCTTC. Translated, it gives CASSVGEGRGYTF.

This chain joins TRBV6-5 and TRBJ1-2; no clear D. The V gene lost 5 bases and the J gene lost 8 bases, with 12 bases spanning the gap. This CDR3 is built from 12 residues. Per germline, CDR1 MNHEY and CDR2 SVGAGI. In DNA, the CDR3 is TGTGCCAGCAGTCGGTCCGCCGCAGGCTACACCTTC. Protein product: CASSRSAAGYTF.

This clone showed up just a few times. The rearrangement links TRBV6-1 to TRBJ2-2; D uncertain. Trimming left V 1 base short and J 7 bases short, with 4 bases between. The CDR3 is 12 amino acids. Germline lookup yields CDR1 MNHNS and CDR2 SASEGT. CDR3 in amino acids: CASSEDSGELFF. The CDR3 nucleotides read TGTGCCAGCAGTGAAGACAGCGGGGAGCTGTTTTTT.

This clone occurred a few times. The chain has TRBV4-1 and TRBJ1-5; D call uncertain. The CDR3 is 12 residues long. Trimming left V 0 bases short and J 9 bases short, with 6 bases between. Germline V CDR1 and CDR2: MGHRA, YSYEKL. The CDR3 spells CASSQEARPQHF. The CDR3 DNA reads as TGCGCCAGCAGCCAAGAGGCCAGGCCCCAGCATTTT.

This rearrangement joins TRBV29-1 to TRBJ2-3, with 7 bases identical to TRBD1. The germline gives CDR1 SQVTM, CDR2 ANQGSEA. V gave up 3 bases and J gave up 2 bases; unmatched junction bases: 17. CDR3 length: 18 amino acids. CDR3: CSVEFYNLTGKITDTQYF. The DNA of the CDR3 is TGCAGCGTTGAGTTTTATAATTTGACAGGGAAAATCACAGATACGCAGTATTTT.

J is TRBJ2-7 and V is TRBV6-5, with 10 positions matching TRBD2. Germline-derived CDR1 and CDR2 are MNHEY and SVGAGI. The ends lost 1 base at V and 2 bases at J; junction bases unmatched: 2. This CDR3 contains 15 residues. The DNA for the CDR3 is TGTGCCAGCAGTTACTGGACTAGCGGTACCTACGAGCAGTACTTC. It codes for CASSYWTSGTYEQYF.

The chain has TRBV5-1 and TRBJ2-7, with TRBD1 matching over 8 bases. CDR3 size: 15 residues. Germline CDR1 SGHRS, CDR2 YFSETQ. Germline trimming cut 0 bases from V and 3 bases from J; bases unmatched to any gene: 5. The CDR3 sequence: CASSLGGQGGYEQYF. The CDR3 DNA follows: TGCGCCAGCAGCTTGGGCGGACAGGGCGGCTACGAGCAGTACTTC.

V usage is TRBV6-6 and J usage is TRBJ2-3; D unclear. The CDR3 spans 14 residues. Germline V gives CDR1 MNHNY, CDR2 SVGAGI (reference sequence). Trimming cost V 6 bases and J 0 bases, with 10 bases left between them. DNA of the CDR3: TGTGCCAGCAGGAAGACGGGTAGCACAGATACGCAGTATTTT. It yields the protein CASRKTGSTDTQYF.

This clone was seen once. This chain links TRBV12-5 with TRBJ2-5, with D perhaps matching TRBD2 (6 bases). Trimming took 7 bases from V and 7 from J, leaving 7 bases between them. This CDR3 contains 10 residues. The germline gives CDR1 LGHNT, CDR2 FRNRAP. In DNA, the CDR3 is TGTGCTAGTGCCGGGGGGACCCAGTACTTC. This gives the protein CASAGGTQYF. The full variable domain, rest sourced from reference TRBV12-5 and TRBJ2-5, is DARVTQTPRHKVTEMGQEVTMRCQPILGHNTVFWYRQTMMQGLELLAYFRNRAPLDDSGMPKDRFSAEMPDATLATLKIQPSEPRDSAVYFCASAGGTQYFGPGTRLLVL.

The table lists this clone with a count of one. The chain couples TRBV11-2 to TRBJ2-2, with 7 bases identical to TRBD2. The CDR3 is 15 amino acids. Looked up from germline, CDR1 is SGHAT and CDR2 is FQNNGV. V was clipped by 8 bases and J by 3 bases; unmatched bases: 9. The CDR3 region is CASRLQRGYTGELFF. For the CDR3, the DNA is TGTGCCAGCCGCCTCCAGCGGGGTTACACCGGGGAGCTGTTTTTT. The full variable domain, in which reference TRBV11-2 and TRBJ2-2 provide the parts outside the CDR3, is EAGVAQSPRYKIIEKRQSVAFWCNPISGHATLYWYQQILGQGPKLLIQFQNNGVVDDSQLPKDRFSAERLKGVDSTLKIQPAKLEDSAVYLCASRLQRGYTGELFFGEGSRLTVL.

The genes are TRBV5-1 and TRBJ2-1; a weak D match, TRBD2 (5 bases). The CDR3 is 15 amino acids. The germline V gene has CDR1 SGHRS and CDR2 YFSETQ. V shed 0 bases and J shed 8 bases, with 15 bases lying between them. CDR3: CASSLEDSRSDEQFF. CDR3 sequence (DNA): TGCGCCAGCAGCTTGGAGGACTCGCGGAGCGATGAGCAGTTCTTC.

The chain is built from TRBV6-1 and TRBJ1-2, with a possible D match to TRBD1 (5 bases). Between the trimmed V and J ends, which lost 2 bases and 3 bases, there was a span of 13 bases. The CDR3 consists of 15 residues. Germline V lookup: CDR1 MNHNS, CDR2 SASEGT. DNA of the CDR3: TGTGCCAGCAGTGAAAAGGGGCGGTTGGACTATGGCTACACCTTC. Its translation is CASSEKGRLDYGYTF.

The table lists this clone with a count of one. This chain joins TRBV2 and TRBJ2-5; 14 positions match TRBD2. Gene TRBJ2-7 matches the end of the DNA better, so the J call may be wrong. The CDR3 contains 17 residues. The germline gives CDR1 SNHLY, CDR2 FYNNEI. The CDR3 protein is CASLGLAGENLDYEQYF. The CDR3 region has the DNA TGTGCCAGCTTGGGACTAGCGGGAGAAAATCTCGACTACGAGCAGTACTTC.

This chain links TRBV7-2 with TRBJ2-5, with a possible D match to TRBD2 (7 bases). This CDR3 contains 14 residues. The V end was cut by 5 bases, the J end by 4 bases, with 14 bases between. Germline-derived CDR1 and CDR2 are SGHTA and FQGNSA. The CDR3 reads CASSPGGLRETQYF. As DNA, the CDR3 is TGTGCCAGCAGCCCCGGGGGGCTCCGAGAGACCCAGTACTTC.

V and J are TRBV19 and TRBJ2-5; 7 bases agree with TRBD1. With 5 bases clipped from V and 4 bases from J, the junction kept 7 bases outside the gene matches. The CDR3 is 14 residues long. CDR1 and CDR2 (germline): LNHDA, SQIVND (reference sequence). The CDR3 here is CASSQQGLSETQYF. The CDR3 nucleotides are TGTGCCAGTAGTCAACAGGGGTTGTCAGAGACCCAGTACTTC.

The chain couples TRBV5-3 to TRBJ2-7; weak D call: TRBD2 (6 bases). TRBV5-3 is flagged as an ORF with uncertain function. CDR3 size: 17 residues. V gave up 0 bases and J gave up 6 bases, with 22 bases separating them. CDR3 amino acids: CARSLDPPPGGTSEQYF. The CDR3 DNA is TGTGCCAGAAGCTTGGATCCACCCCCCGGAGGGACTTCCGAGCAGTACTTC.

The rearrangement links TRBV9 to TRBJ1-4; 9 positions match TRBD1. The CDR3 length is 17 residues. V was pared by 3 bases and J by 3 bases, with 9 bases of the junction left unmatched. In germline, CDR1 is SGDLS, CDR2 YYNGEE. In DNA form, the CDR3 reads TGTGCCAGCAGCGCTACGACAGGGGGGTCGCCTAATGAAAAACTGTTTTTT. This gives the protein CASSATTGGSPNEKLFF.

This clone was detected once. J is TRBJ2-5 and V is TRBV29-1, with TRBD2 matching 14 bases. With 7 bases clipped from V and 11 bases from J, the junction kept 6 bases outside the gene matches. Germline V gene sequence: CDR1 SQVTM, CDR2 ANQGSEA. The CDR3 consists of 12 residues. The CDR3 sequence is CSAGTSGSAQYF. The CDR3 DNA follows: TGCAGCGCAGGGACTAGCGGGAGCGCGCAGTACTTC.

There are a few counts of this clone. The CDR3 protein is CASSEEGQAYNEQFF. CDR3 nucleotide sequence: TGTGCCAGCAGTGAAGAGGGACAGGCCTACAATGAGCAGTTCTTC. The chain uses TRBV2 and TRBJ2-1; 8 bases align to TRBD1. Germline V lookup: CDR1 SNHLY, CDR2 FYNNEI. CDR3 length equals 15 residues. The ends lost 1 base at V and 2 bases at J; junction bases unmatched: 1. The full variable domain, rest sourced from reference TRBV2 and TRBJ2-1, is EPEVTQTPSHQVTQMGQEVILRCVPISNHLYFYWYRQILGQKVEFLVSFYNNEISEKSEIFDDQFSVERPDGSNFTLKIRSTKLEDSAMYFCASSEEGQAYNEQFFGPGTRLTVL.

The chain links TRBV11-3 to TRBJ2-7; possibly TRBD2 for D (6 bases). The germline V gene has CDR1 SGHNT and CDR2 YENEEA. The CDR3 spans 14 residues. The germline V and J ends were trimmed by 3 bases and 2 bases, with 11 bases remaining between them. The chain's CDR3 is CASSLGGDTYEQYF. The CDR3 DNA follows: TGTGCCAGCAGCTTGGGCGGGGATACCTACGAGCAGTACTTC.